One and the same sample provided the 23 T cell receptor beta chains below, sequenced in a study of beta chain features in type 1 diabetes. Antigens for these TCRs are unknown. Expressed TCRB transcripts were sequenced because the entire RNA isolate underwent reverse transcription. The table came from immunoSEQ multiplex PCR; TCRdb's copy has only in-frame clones and leaves some out. Of hundreds of thousands of clones detected, around 15% appear once; the ten largest clones hold just under 0.04%. Findings and limits, study-wide: A moderate, significant TCRB CDR3 shortening appeared in type 1 diabetes across four CD4+ subsets.

Sequencing was performed on naive CD4+ T cells from blood. The receptor source for this set is a man aged 18 to 29 with type 1 diabetes.

V gene TRBV5-1 combines with J gene TRBJ2-1, with a possible D match to TRBD2 (6 bases). Germline V lookup: CDR1 SGHRS, CDR2 YFSETQ. The CDR3 runs to 16 residues. Trimming removed 0 bases from V and 5 bases from J, with 15 bases in between. DNA for the CDR3: TGCGCCAGCAGCTTGGTTTCTAGCGAGCCCCACAATGAGCAGTTCTTC. This encodes CASSLVSSEPHNEQFF.

The CDR3 bases are TGTGCCTGGAGTGATCCTAGCGGGATAGGGGAGACCCAGTACTTC. Protein product: CAWSDPSGIGETQYF. This chain links TRBV30 with TRBJ2-5, with TRBD2 matching over 9 bases. The ends lost 1 base at V and 5 bases at J; junction bases unmatched: 8. This CDR3 comprises 15 residues. Germline lookup yields CDR1 GTSNPN and CDR2 SVGIG (reference sequence).

V and J are TRBV5-1 and TRBJ1-2, with D hard to call. CDR1 and CDR2 (germline): SGHRS, YFSETQ. V was cut by 3 bases and J by 3 bases, with 12 bases left in between. The CDR3 runs 14 residues. CDR3 DNA sequence: TGCGCCAGCAGCTCTGGGCTCCAGGACTATGGCTACACCTTC. This encodes CASSSGLQDYGYTF.

The rearrangement uses TRBV19 and TRBJ2-2; no clear D. This CDR3 spans 15 amino acids. V was clipped by 4 bases and J by 5 bases, with 14 bases between them. Germline CDR1 LNHDA, CDR2 SQIVND (reference sequence). This chain's CDR3 is CASSTDVPLTGELFF. CDR3 sequence (DNA): TGTGCCAGTAGTACGGACGTTCCGCTAACCGGGGAGCTGTTTTTT. The whole variable domain, remainder taken from reference TRBV19 and TRBJ2-2, is DGGITQSPKYLFRKEGQNVTLSCEQNLNHDAMYWYRQDPGQGLRLIYYSQIVNDFQKGDIAEGYSVSREKKESFPLTVTSAQKNPTAFYLCASSTDVPLTGELFFGEGSRLTVL.

The rearrangement links TRBV5-6 to TRBJ2-1, with D tentatively TRBD1 (5 bases). The CDR3 loop spans 12 amino acids. Germline lookup yields CDR1 SGHDT and CDR2 YYEEEE. Between the trimmed V and J ends, which lost 1 base and 12 bases, there was a span of 11 bases. For the CDR3, the DNA is TGTGCCAGCAGCTTGCTCGGGCAGGGGCAGTTCTTC. Protein product: CASSLLGQGQFF. Using reference TRBV5-6 and TRBJ2-1 for the parts outside the CDR3, the full variable domain is DAGVTQSPTHLIKTRGQQVTLRCSPKSGHDTVSWYQQALGQGPQFIFQYYEEEERQRGNFPDRFSGHQFPNYSSELNVNALLLGDSALYLCASSLLGQGQFFGPGTRLTVL.

CDR3 loop: CASSLLAVNTEAFF. The CDR3 nucleotides are TGTGCCAGCAGCTTATTAGCAGTGAACACTGAAGCTTTCTTT. This chain uses TRBV7-9 with TRBJ1-1; D gene ambiguous. The CDR3 contains 14 residues. The V gene's germline CDR1 is SEHNR and CDR2 FQNEAQ (reference sequence). Trimming pared 2 bases from V and 0 bases from J, leaving 7 bases between.

There are a few counts of this clone. This chain uses TRBV7-3 with TRBJ1-6; 7 positions match TRBD1. Per the germline V gene, CDR1 is SGHTA and CDR2 is FQGTGA. The CDR3 has 15 residues. Germline trimming cut 2 bases from V and 4 bases from J; bases unmatched to any gene: 2. CDR3 region: CASSLRGQYNSPLHF. Written as DNA, the CDR3 is TGTGCCAGCAGCTTACGGGGACAGTATAATTCACCCCTCCACTTT.

This clone occurred a few times. The chain is built from TRBV2 and TRBJ1-2; maybe TRBD1 (5 bases). CDR3 length: 13 residues. CDR1 and CDR2 from the germline V gene are SNHLY and FYNNEI. V was shortened by 3 bases and J by 2 bases, with 7 bases between the two germline ends. Here the CDR3 reads CASSDRDNYGYTF. The CDR3 nucleotides are TGTGCCAGCAGTGATCGGGACAACTATGGCTACACCTTC. Using reference TRBV2 and TRBJ1-2 for the parts outside the CDR3, the full variable domain is EPEVTQTPSHQVTQMGQEVILRCVPISNHLYFYWYRQILGQKVEFLVSFYNNEISEKSEIFDDQFSVERPDGSNFTLKIRSTKLEDSAMYFCASSDRDNYGYTFGSGTRLTVV.

This clone was seen a few times. The chain recombines TRBV5-6 with TRBJ2-5; TRBD2 aligns across 11 bases. Germline values: CDR1 SGHDT, CDR2 YYEEEE. CDR3 length equals 15 residues. Trimming cost V 3 bases and J 3 bases; bases outside gene matches: 4. CDR3: CASSSTLAGEETQYF. CDR3 DNA: TGTGCCAGCAGCTCTACACTAGCGGGGGAAGAGACCCAGTACTTC.

The sample holds a few counts of this clone. The V and J genes are TRBV9 and TRBJ2-4; 13 bases map to TRBD2. Germline V gene sequence: CDR1 SGDLS, CDR2 YYNGEE. CDR3 length: 17 amino acids. The V gene end was trimmed by 3 bases and the J gene end by 6 bases; junction bases not matched to a gene: 9. The CDR3 DNA sequence: TGTGCCAGCAGCGCGACTAGCGGGGGGTTCAAGGGAAACATTCAGTACTTC. Amino acid sequence: CASSATSGGFKGNIQYF.

This clone was observed a handful of times. In the same sample, other DNA sequences code for this CDR3. The chain is built from TRBV6-6 and TRBJ1-2; D is unresolved. Germline CDR1 reads MNHNY; CDR2 reads SVGAGI (reference sequence). The CDR3 spans 11 residues. Trimming cost V 4 bases and J 8 bases, with 8 bases left between them. CDR3 in DNA: TGTGCCAGCAGTTCTGAGTCCGGCTACACCTTC. This gives the protein CASSSESGYTF.

This clone appeared a few times. This chain connects TRBV2 to TRBJ1-1; 9 bases line up with TRBD1. J was trimmed by 1 base and V by 4 bases; bases with no gene match: 1. CDR3 length: 14 amino acids. In germline, CDR1 is SNHLY, CDR2 FYNNEI. CDR3 DNA sequence: TGTGCCAGCAGTGTGACAGGGGGGAACACTGAAGCTTTCTTT. Residues: CASSVTGGNTEAFF.

The rearrangement joins TRBV30 to TRBJ2-1, with D possibly being TRBD1 (6 bases). This CDR3 is built from 11 residues. Per germline, CDR1 GTSNPN and CDR2 SVGIG (reference sequence). CDR3 sequence reads: CGSGVYNEQFF. DNA of the CDR3: TGTGGGTCAGGGGTTTACAATGAGCAGTTCTTC.

This clone was seen a few times. The V gene is TRBV29-1, the J gene TRBJ2-1, with 8 bases fitting TRBD1. The CDR3 extends over 12 amino acids. Germline loops: CDR1 SQVTM, CDR2 ANQGSEA. Losses at the gene ends were 6 bases for V and 3 bases for J; bases not matched to a gene: 1. CDR3 nucleotides: TGCAGCGTGGGACAGGACTACAATGAGCAGTTCTTC. This sequence encodes CSVGQDYNEQFF.

This clone appeared a few times. The J gene is TRBJ2-1, the V gene TRBV7-2; the D is unclear. Trimming pared 5 bases from V and 0 bases from J, leaving 11 bases between. CDR1 SGHTA and CDR2 FQGNSA come from the germline V gene. The CDR3 length is 15 residues. The CDR3 loop is CASSPVGSSYNEQFF. As DNA, the CDR3 is TGTGCCAGCAGCCCTGTCGGTAGCTCCTACAATGAGCAGTTCTTC.

The chain has TRBV7-3 and TRBJ1-3; 7 nucleotides agree with TRBD1. The CDR3 runs to 14 residues. CDR1 is SGHTA and CDR2 is FQGTGA in the germline V gene. Trimming removed 4 bases from V and 4 bases from J; junction bases left unmatched: 4. The CDR3 protein is CASSSGTDGNTIYF. The CDR3 nucleotides are TGTGCCAGCAGCTCCGGGACAGACGGAAACACCATATATTTT.

Here the CDR3 reads CASSSLAGGPLDTQYF. The CDR3 DNA reads TGTGCCAGCAGCTCCCTAGCGGGGGGGCCTCTAGATACGCAGTATTTT. The J gene is TRBJ2-3, the V gene TRBV7-2; 12 nucleotides match TRBD2. Germline lookup yields CDR1 SGHTA and CDR2 FQGNSA. V shed 4 bases and J 5 bases; nucleotides not matched to a gene: 7. This CDR3 is built from 16 residues.

This clone came up a few times. The J gene is TRBJ2-2, the V gene TRBV18; 9 positions agree with TRBD2. The CDR3 extends over 15 amino acids. The ends lost 3 bases at V and 3 bases at J; junction bases unmatched: 2. The germline gives CDR1 KGHSH, CDR2 LQKENI. The CDR3 nucleotides are TGTGCCAGCTCACCGCAGCGGGAGGACACCGGGGAGCTGTTTTTT. Its translation: CASSPQREDTGELFF.

This clone was detected a few times. V usage is TRBV7-6 and J usage is TRBJ2-3; a weak D match, TRBD1 (6 bases). Germline lookup yields CDR1 SGHVS and CDR2 FNYEAQ. The CDR3 has 16 amino acids. The V and J ends lost 2 bases and 6 bases respectively, with 18 bases between them. Here the CDR3 reads CASSLSLGQTRDTQYF. As DNA, the CDR3 is TGTGCCAGCAGCTTATCCCTCGGACAGACGAGGGATACGCAGTATTTT.

The table lists this clone with a few counts. In the same sample, other DNA sequences code for this CDR3. The chain has TRBV5-1 and TRBJ2-5; D ambiguous. The germline CDR1 and CDR2 sequences are SGHRS and YFSETQ. The CDR3 is 13 amino acids. The V gene lost 0 bases and the J gene lost 5 bases, with 8 bases spanning the gap. CDR3 sequence: CASSLGQKETQYF. In DNA form, the CDR3 reads TGCGCCAGCAGCTTGGGGCAGAAGGAGACCCAGTACTTC. Full variable domain (rest looked up from reference TRBV5-1 and TRBJ2-5): KAGVTQTPRYLIKTRGQQVTLSCSPISGHRSVSWYQQTPGQGLQFLFEYFSETQRNKGNFPGRFSGRQFSNSRSEMNVSTLELGDSALYLCASSLGQKETQYFGPGTRLLVL.

This clone was seen a handful of times. This chain connects TRBV6-5 to TRBJ1-6, with D possibly TRBD1 on 5 matching bases. Germline-derived CDR1 and CDR2 are MNHEY and SVGAGI. The V gene lost 6 bases and the J gene lost 11 bases, with 17 bases spanning the gap. The CDR3 has 14 residues. In nucleotides, the CDR3 is TGTGCCAGCAGCCGCTCTGGGGGGACGGCACCCCTCCACTTT. Protein product: CASSRSGGTAPLHF.

This clone was detected only a few times. The V and J genes are TRBV6-4 and TRBJ2-3, with a tentative D call TRBD2 (5 bases). With 3 bases removed from V and 9 bases from J, the gap between germline ends came to 13 bases. Per germline, CDR1 MRHNA and CDR2 SNTAGT. The CDR3 consists of 13 residues. The CDR3 here is CASSERTELTQYF. DNA for the CDR3: TGTGCCAGCAGTGAGCGGACTGAGTTAACGCAGTATTTT.

The rearrangement links TRBV5-1 to TRBJ2-3; 7 bases fit TRBD1. CDR3 length equals 14 residues. The J segment lost 3 bases and the V segment lost 6 bases, leaving 7 bases of the junction unmatched. Germline V gene data show CDR1 as SGHRS and CDR2 as YFSETQ. CDR3 bases: TGCGCCAGCACCCCCGGGACAGAGACAGATACGCAGTATTTT. Amino acids: CASTPGTETDTQYF.